These 14 T cell receptor beta chains were sequenced from one sample in a study of cytomegalovirus exposure and HLA in healthy donors. The study ran its PCR with 60 Vbeta and 13 Jbeta primers. Some clones are missing from TCRdb's copy, which holds only in-frame ones; the method was immunoSEQ multiplex PCR. The table has a few hundred thousand clones, 60% to 80% seen once. Sequencing was performed on PBMCs. The receptors were sampled from a woman in her thirties in good health and CMV-seronegative.

The chain recombines TRBV11-3 with TRBJ1-1; 7 positions match TRBD1. The CDR3 has 14 residues. V shed 4 bases and J 0 bases; nucleotides not matched to a gene: 2. Germline loops: CDR1 SGHNT, CDR2 YENEEA. The CDR3 here is CASSSQGLNTEAFF. CDR3 coding DNA: TGTGCCAGCAGCTCACAGGGGTTGAACACTGAAGCTTTCTTT.

This clone was observed once. This chain joins TRBV29-1 and TRBJ2-1; 10 bases match TRBD2. The V gene end was trimmed by 7 bases and the J gene end by 4 bases; junction bases not matched to a gene: 16. The CDR3 has 17 amino acids. Germline CDR1 and CDR2: SQVTM and ANQGSEA. CDR3 nucleotide sequence: TGCAGCGGGATGGGGGAGAAACTAGCGGGGCCTTACAATGAGCAGTTCTTC. This gives the protein CSGMGEKLAGPYNEQFF.

The genes are TRBV20-1 and TRBJ2-5; D is unclear. This CDR3 region has 11 residues. The germline V gene encodes CDR1 DFQATT and CDR2 SNEGSKA (reference sequence). Between the trimmed V and J ends, which lost 7 bases and 12 bases, there was a span of 18 bases. The CDR3 nucleotides read TGCAGTGTCCCACCCCCCGCCACGGAGTACTTC. Translated, it gives CSVPPPATEYF.

The chain employs TRBV7-9 and TRBJ2-5, with a tentative D call TRBD1 (5 bases). Germline values: CDR1 SEHNR, CDR2 FQNEAQ (reference sequence). CDR3 length: 12 amino acids. With 5 bases removed from V and 10 bases from J, the gap between germline ends came to 14 bases. The CDR3 bases are TGTGCCAGCAGCCAAGTAGGGGTCTACCAGTACTTC. It encodes CASSQVGVYQYF.

This chain uses TRBV19 with TRBJ2-1; 11 nucleotides match TRBD2. V trimming: 2 bases; J trimming: 0 bases; junction bases outside the gene matches: 3. Germline V gives CDR1 LNHDA, CDR2 SQIVND (reference sequence). This CDR3 spans 17 amino acids. The CDR3 DNA reads as TGTGCCAGTAGTATAATTAGCGGGAGGGACTCCTACAATGAGCAGTTCTTC. Amino acid sequence: CASSIISGRDSYNEQFF. Based on the CDR3 plus reference TRBV19 and TRBJ2-1, the full variable domain is DGGITQSPKYLFRKEGQNVTLSCEQNLNHDAMYWYRQDPGQGLRLIYYSQIVNDFQKGDIAEGYSVSREKKESFPLTVTSAQKNPTAFYLCASSIISGRDSYNEQFFGPGTRLTVL.

The chain employs TRBV6-6 and TRBJ2-7, with TRBD2 identical over 8 bases. V shed 6 bases, J shed 7 bases, and the junction held 17 bases outside the gene matches. This CDR3 is built from 16 residues. Germline V gene data show CDR1 as MNHNY and CDR2 as SVGAGI (reference sequence). The CDR3 loop reads CASRTPGGEGSQEQYF. The CDR3 bases are TGTGCCAGCAGGACCCCGGGGGGGGAGGGGTCTCAGGAGCAGTACTTC.

This clone was picked up a small number of times. The CDR3 reads CASSELQTSSYEQYF. The CDR3 DNA reads as TGTGCCAGCAGTGAATTACAAACCAGCTCCTACGAGCAGTACTTC. This chain uses TRBV2 with TRBJ2-7; D is undetermined. The CDR3 runs 15 residues. The V gene's germline CDR1 is SNHLY and CDR2 FYNNEI. The V end was cut by 2 bases, the J end by 0 bases, with 11 bases between.

The chain couples TRBV11-3 to TRBJ1-6, with TRBD1 matching 10 bases. This CDR3 region has 14 residues. Germline assignment: CDR1 SGHNT and CDR2 YENEEA. Unmatched junction bases numbered 2, after V lost 4 bases and J lost 8 bases. CDR3 amino acids: CASSSGTGDSPLHF. The CDR3 coding sequence is TGTGCCAGCAGCTCCGGGACAGGGGATTCACCCCTCCACTTT.

This clone was found a few times. Compared with germline, one end of the junction differs, possibly owing to a read error. V and J are TRBV7-2 and TRBJ2-7; D is possibly TRBD2 (5 bases). Germline lookup yields CDR1 SGHTA and CDR2 FQGNSA. The length of the CDR3 is 14 residues. CDR3 in DNA: TGTGCCAGCAGCTTTACGGGAATCTCCAACGAGCAGTACTTC. This translates into CASSFTGISNEQYF.

The chain has TRBV4-2 and TRBJ1-1; TRBD1 matches 9 bases. The CDR3 extends over 15 amino acids. Germline loops: CDR1 LGHNA, CDR2 YNFKEQ. V trimming: 3 bases; J trimming: 0 bases; junction bases outside the gene matches: 2. The CDR3 DNA reads TGTGCCAGCAGCCAGGGACAGGGATTGAACACTGAAGCTTTCTTT. It codes for CASSQGQGLNTEAFF.

This clone was recorded a few times. V usage is TRBV9 and J usage is TRBJ2-1, with TRBD2 matching over 9 bases. The CDR3 contains 14 residues. J lost 9 bases, V lost 2 bases, and 6 bases had no gene match. Germline V gene sequence: CDR1 SGDLS, CDR2 YYNGEE. CDR3 coding DNA: TGTGCCAGCAGCGTGGGCGGGAGGGCTTCTGAGCAGTTCTTC. Protein: CASSVGGRASEQFF.

The gene calls are TRBV29-1 and TRBJ2-1; TRBD1 agrees at 7 bases. Germline values: CDR1 SQVTM, CDR2 ANQGSEA. The CDR3 contains 12 residues. CDR3 region: CRAGDSYNEQFF. DNA of the CDR3: TGCAGAGCCGGGGACAGCTACAATGAGCAGTTCTTC.

Details on this clone: This sample also contains other DNA sequences that code for the same CDR3. V and J are TRBV4-1 and TRBJ2-1; the match to TRBD2 covers 10 bases. The CDR3 consists of 16 residues. The V gene end was trimmed by 0 bases and the J gene end by 4 bases; junction bases not matched to a gene: 3. Germline V gene data show CDR1 as MGHRA and CDR2 as YSYEKL. The CDR3 protein is CASSQERLAGYNEQFF. The CDR3 DNA sequence: TGCGCCAGCAGCCAAGAAAGACTAGCGGGTTACAATGAGCAGTTCTTC.

This clone occurred a few times. CDR3 nucleotides: TGTGCCAGCAGCCAACGACTAGCGTTGGCTCGGGAGCAGTTCTTC. Protein product: CASSQRLALAREQFF. V and J are TRBV14 and TRBJ2-1, with 8 positions matching TRBD2. Trimming cost V 2 bases and J 10 bases; bases outside gene matches: 10. The CDR3 totals 15 residues. The V gene's germline CDR1 is SGHDN and CDR2 FVKESK.